These 32 T cell receptor beta chains were all obtained from the same sample, sequenced in a study of blood T cell repertoires in COVID-19. The table came from immunoSEQ multiplex PCR; TCRdb's copy has only in-frame clones and leaves some out. Found here are 200,000 to 300,000 clones, about 87% of them singletons; the top ten hold roughly 4%. The sequenced sample was peripheral blood. These receptors all stem from a man aged 55 to 70 who had recovered from COVID-19.

The chain couples TRBV3-1 (or the pseudogene TRBV3-2) to TRBJ2-5, with D tentatively TRBD2 (6 bases). Looked up from germline, CDR1 is LGHDT and CDR2 is YNNKEL (reference sequence). Trimming cost V 4 bases and J 7 bases, with 16 bases left between them. CDR3 length: 14 residues. The CDR3 nucleotides are TGTGCCAGCAGCCCCTTGTTGGCCGGGAGGACCCAGTACTTC. The encoded protein is CASSPLLAGRTQYF.

J is TRBJ1-3 and V is TRBV30, with a weak D call TRBD1 (6 bases). V lost 2 bases, J lost 0 bases, and 14 bases lay in between. Per germline, CDR1 GTSNPN and CDR2 SVGIG (reference sequence). This CDR3 region has 16 residues. The CDR3 loop is CAWSRTDFISGNTIYF. The CDR3 bases are TGTGCCTGGAGTAGGACAGATTTCATCTCTGGAAACACCATATATTTT.

The V and J genes are TRBV5-1 and TRBJ2-5, with D maybe TRBD2 (6 bases). The germline CDR1 and CDR2 sequences are SGHRS and YFSETQ. V was shortened by 3 bases and J by 5 bases, with 11 bases between the two germline ends. The CDR3 totals 13 residues. CDR3 nucleotides: TGCGCCAGCAGCTCGGAGGGTAGGGAGACCCAGTACTTC. This translates into CASSSEGRETQYF.

J is TRBJ1-1 and V is TRBV9; 7 nucleotides line up with TRBD1. The CDR3 sequence is 16 residues long. The germline V gene has CDR1 SGDLS and CDR2 YYNGEE. The V gene end was trimmed by 0 bases and the J gene end by 0 bases; junction bases not matched to a gene: 5. CDR3 sequence reads: CASSVVGTAMNTEAFF. The CDR3 DNA reads TGTGCCAGCAGCGTAGTGGGGACAGCCATGAACACTGAAGCTTTCTTT.

The rearrangement links TRBV14 to TRBJ1-2; the match to TRBD1 covers 7 bases. V lost 8 bases and J lost 4; bases outside the gene matches: 19. The germline gives CDR1 SGHDN, CDR2 FVKESK. The CDR3 has 17 amino acids. CDR3 bases: TGTGCCAGCCAGCAGCTAGAACCGGGACAGTCGGGCTATGGCTACACCTTC. This codes for CASQQLEPGQSGYGYTF.

This clone was picked up one time. This chain links TRBV19 with TRBJ2-5; TRBD1 matches at 10 bases. CDR1 is LNHDA, CDR2 SQIVND, per germline (reference sequence). The CDR3 contains 14 residues. Germline trimming cut 6 bases from V and 1 base from J; bases unmatched to any gene: 2. The CDR3, as DNA: TGTGCCAGTAGGGGGACAGGGGTCCAAGAGACCCAGTACTTC. Translated, it gives CASRGTGVQETQYF.

This clone was observed a handful of times. The chain uses TRBV11-2 and TRBJ1-1; TRBD1 matches at 7 bases. The V segment lost 5 bases and the J segment 1 base; nucleotides outside the gene matches: 7. The CDR3 runs to 15 residues. Germline V lookup: CDR1 SGHAT, CDR2 FQNNGV. In DNA, the CDR3 is TGTGCCAGCAGCAGCTACGGGACAGAGAACACTGAAGCTTTCTTT. It is translated as CASSSYGTENTEAFF.

This clone appeared many times. The chain carries TRBV6-5 and TRBJ1-1; a possible D gene is TRBD1 (5 bases). The length of the CDR3 is 15 residues. Germline V gene data show CDR1 as MNHEY and CDR2 as SVGAGI. V was cut by 1 base and J by 4 bases, with 13 bases left in between. CDR3 DNA sequence: TGTGCCAGCAGTTACTGGGCAGGGAAGGGCACTGAAGCTTTCTTT. Translation: CASSYWAGKGTEAFF.

The chain carries TRBV15 and TRBJ2-3; TRBD1 matches at 7 bases. CDR3 length equals 14 residues. V shed 5 bases, J shed 2 bases, and the junction held 4 bases outside the gene matches. From germline, CDR1 is LNHNV and CDR2 YYDKDF (reference sequence). CDR3 sequence: CATSGGQTTDTQYF. The CDR3 nucleotides read TGTGCCACCAGCGGGGGACAGACCACAGATACGCAGTATTTT.

This clone was recorded once. This chain joins TRBV11-2 and TRBJ1-2; no clear D gene. Germline loops: CDR1 SGHAT, CDR2 FQNNGV. The CDR3 runs 17 residues. The ends were cut back, 2 bases at V and 0 bases at J, with 16 bases in the middle. The CDR3 DNA sequence: TGTGCCAGCAGCTTAAATCCGTGGAGACCTTCTAACTATGGCTACACCTTC. This codes for CASSLNPWRPSNYGYTF.

The chain employs TRBV5-1 and TRBJ2-1; the match to TRBD2 covers 10 bases. The CDR3 loop spans 14 amino acids. From germline, CDR1 is SGHRS and CDR2 YFSETQ. The ends lost 0 bases at V and 9 bases at J; junction bases unmatched: 3. The CDR3 reads CASSLAASGGEQFF. CDR3 sequence (DNA): TGCGCCAGCAGCTTGGCCGCTAGCGGGGGTGAGCAGTTCTTC.

The CDR3 DNA reads TGTGCCAGCAGCCCGCGACTCAGGGGGGAGACCCAGTACTTC. Translation: CASSPRLRGETQYF. The V gene is TRBV6-5, the J gene TRBJ2-5, with 7 bases aligning to TRBD1. Germline V gene sequence: CDR1 MNHEY, CDR2 SVGAGI. V was clipped by 6 bases and J by 5 bases; unmatched bases: 9. This CDR3 comprises 14 residues.

This chain links TRBV5-6 with TRBJ2-7; 10 nucleotides agree with TRBD1. The germline V gene encodes CDR1 SGHDT and CDR2 YYEEEE. The J segment lost 3 bases and the V segment lost 4 bases, leaving 7 bases of the junction unmatched. The CDR3 contains 15 residues. The DNA of the CDR3 is TGTGCCAGCAGCCGGACGGGACAGGGGCTCTACGAGCAGTACTTC. Encoded protein: CASSRTGQGLYEQYF.

The V gene is TRBV7-9, the J gene TRBJ2-1, with 8 bases aligning to TRBD1. This CDR3 comprises 16 residues. CDR1 is SEHNR and CDR2 is FQNEAQ in the germline V gene (reference sequence). J lost 0 bases, V lost 6 bases, and 7 bases had no gene match. CDR3 DNA sequence: TGTGCCAGCAGTCAAGACAGGGGCTTCTCCTACAATGAGCAGTTCTTC. It encodes CASSQDRGFSYNEQFF.

The genes are TRBV7-9 and TRBJ2-4; 9 positions agree with TRBD2. CDR3 length equals 17 residues. Germline values: CDR1 SEHNR, CDR2 FQNEAQ (reference sequence). The V segment lost 5 bases and the J segment 2 bases; nucleotides outside the gene matches: 10. This CDR3 is CASSPRSGGFTKNIQYF. The CDR3 DNA sequence: TGTGCCAGCAGCCCACGGAGCGGGGGGTTTACCAAAAACATTCAGTACTTC.

The CDR3 protein is CASSFWEVIQPQHF. CDR3 coding DNA: TGTGCCAGCAGCTTCTGGGAGGTGATTCAGCCCCAGCATTTT. The V gene is TRBV5-6, the J gene TRBJ1-5; D gene unclear. The CDR3 has 14 residues. V was shortened by 2 bases and J by 6 bases, with 12 bases between the two germline ends. Looked up from germline, CDR1 is SGHDT and CDR2 is YYEEEE.

The J gene is TRBJ1-5, the V gene TRBV27; 11 nucleotides match TRBD1. CDR1 MNHEY and CDR2 SMNVEV come from the germline V gene (reference sequence). V trimming: 9 bases; J trimming: 3 bases; junction bases outside the gene matches: 7. CDR3 size: 15 residues. CDR3 DNA sequence: TGTGCCAGTGCGGACAGGGGGCTCTCCAATCAGCCCCAGCATTTT. Translated: CASADRGLSNQPQHF.

The V and J genes are TRBV5-1 and TRBJ2-3; 10 bases fit TRBD1. The CDR3 covers 15 residues. V trimming: 4 bases; J trimming: 4 bases; junction bases outside the gene matches: 6. Germline V gives CDR1 SGHRS, CDR2 YFSETQ. Written as DNA, the CDR3 is TGCGCCAGCAGCGTCTCCGGGACAGGGGCAGATACGCAGTATTTT. It translates to CASSVSGTGADTQYF.

The rearrangement joins TRBV27 to TRBJ2-3, with 16 nucleotides matching TRBD2. In germline, CDR1 is MNHEY, CDR2 SMNVEV (reference sequence). V shed 4 bases, J shed 3 bases, and the junction held 16 bases outside the gene matches. The CDR3 totals 21 residues. The CDR3 is CASSSRPPGLAGGPDTDTQYF. CDR3 nucleotide sequence: TGTGCCAGCAGTTCCAGGCCCCCGGGACTAGCGGGGGGGCCGGATACAGATACGCAGTATTTT.

This clone occurred a few times. The chain uses TRBV19 and TRBJ1-1; possible D gene TRBD1, 5 bases. The CDR3 is 16 amino acids. Germline V CDR1 and CDR2: LNHDA, SQIVND (reference sequence). Trimming cost V 5 bases and J 5 bases, with 21 bases left between them. CDR3 coding DNA: TGTGCCAGTAGTCCCCATTGGGGGGGGAGGAGGACTGAAGCTTTCTTT. It yields the protein CASSPHWGGRRTEAFF.

V and J are TRBV9 and TRBJ2-3, with D perhaps TRBD1 (5 bases). Germline-derived CDR1 and CDR2 are SGDLS and YYNGEE. This CDR3 has 16 residues. Trimming stripped 0 bases from V and 2 bases from J, with 13 bases between. In DNA form, the CDR3 reads TGTGCCAGCAGCGTAGAGACAGATCAACCCACAGATACGCAGTATTTT. Translation gives CASSVETDQPTDTQYF.

The chain joins TRBV7-9 to TRBJ1-2; TRBD1 matches 8 bases. Trimming at V came to 1 base and at J to 3 bases, leaving 4 bases not matched to a gene. The CDR3 covers 15 residues. CDR1 and CDR2 from the germline V gene are SEHNR and FQNEAQ (reference sequence). As DNA, the CDR3 is TGTGCCAGCAGCTTAGGGACAGGGAGGCACTATGGCTACACCTTC. This translates into CASSLGTGRHYGYTF.

The chain has TRBV27 and TRBJ1-3, with 8 bases aligning to TRBD1. V was clipped by 4 bases and J by 7 bases; unmatched bases: 12. The germline CDR1 and CDR2 sequences are MNHEY and SMNVEV (reference sequence). CDR3 length: 16 residues. The CDR3 DNA follows: TGTGCCAGCAGTTCAATTGGGACAGGCGTCCTGAACACCATATATTTT. Translating it yields CASSSIGTGVLNTIYF.

This clone occurred a few times. This chain connects TRBV18 to TRBJ1-1, with D possibly matching TRBD1 (5 bases). This CDR3 has 14 amino acids. Trimming pared 2 bases from V and 7 bases from J, leaving 14 bases between. Germline V gene sequence: CDR1 KGHSH, CDR2 LQKENI. The CDR3 is CASSPAVQGSEAFF. CDR3 nucleotide sequence: TGTGCCAGCTCACCAGCTGTCCAGGGCAGTGAAGCTTTCTTT. Combining the CDR3 with reference TRBV18 and TRBJ1-1 gives the whole variable domain NAGVMQNPRHLVRRRGQEARLRCSPMKGHSHVYWYRQLPEEGLKFMVYLQKENIIDESGMPKERFSAEFPKEGPSILRIQQVVRGDSAAYFCASSPAVQGSEAFFGQGTRLTVV.

The sample holds a few counts of this clone. Here the CDR3 reads CASSQSAGGRRDTQYF. CDR3 nucleotides: TGCGCCAGCAGCCAATCAGCGGGGGGGCGTAGAGATACGCAGTATTTT. The chain links TRBV4-1 to TRBJ2-3, with 10 bases identical to TRBD2. Germline assignment: CDR1 MGHRA and CDR2 YSYEKL. The J segment lost 5 bases and the V segment lost 2 bases, leaving 7 bases of the junction unmatched. The CDR3 is made up of 16 amino acids.

The CDR3 loop is CASSPRQGYEQYF. As DNA, the CDR3 is TGCGCCAGCAGCCCCCGTCAGGGCTACGAGCAGTACTTC. V gene TRBV5-1 combines with J gene TRBJ2-7; D might be TRBD1 (5 bases). This CDR3 has 13 residues. Germline lookup yields CDR1 SGHRS and CDR2 YFSETQ. V gave up 4 bases and J gave up 3 bases, with 11 bases separating them.

The V gene is TRBV7-3, the J gene TRBJ2-2; the D gene is possibly TRBD1 (5 bases). CDR3 length: 13 amino acids. Per the germline V gene, CDR1 is SGHTA and CDR2 is FQGTGA. V shed 4 bases and J shed 6 bases, with 9 bases lying between them. Here the CDR3 reads CASSYPGSGELFF. The CDR3 nucleotides are TGTGCCAGCAGCTACCCAGGGTCCGGGGAGCTGTTTTTT.

The chain carries TRBV27 and TRBJ1-1; D gene uncertain. The V and J ends lost 6 bases and 0 bases respectively, with 5 bases between them. The CDR3 contains 12 residues. Germline loops: CDR1 MNHEY, CDR2 SMNVEV (reference sequence). For the CDR3, the DNA is TGTGCCAGCAGACATCTGAACACTGAAGCTTTCTTT. It codes for CASRHLNTEAFF.

V usage is TRBV6-6 and J usage is TRBJ2-7, with D unresolved. Germline V gene sequence: CDR1 MNHNY, CDR2 SVGAGI (reference sequence). V was shortened by 0 bases and J by 5 bases, with 11 bases between the two germline ends. The CDR3 is made up of 14 amino acids. The CDR3 nucleotides are TGTGCCAGCAGTTACTCGGCAGGCGCAAACGAGCAGTACTTC. The encoded protein is CASSYSAGANEQYF.

V usage is TRBV2 and J usage is TRBJ1-1; D is ambiguous. With 1 base removed from V and 2 bases from J, the gap between germline ends came to 8 bases. The CDR3 spans 14 residues. Germline CDR1 reads SNHLY; CDR2 reads FYNNEI. The DNA for the CDR3 is TGTGCCAGCAGTGAAGAAAGCTTAAACACTGAAGCTTTCTTT. Protein: CASSEESLNTEAFF.

J is TRBJ2-7 and V is TRBV11-2; 8 bases agree with TRBD2. Germline V lookup: CDR1 SGHAT, CDR2 FQNNGV. The CDR3 runs to 15 residues. V shed 1 base and J 3 bases; nucleotides not matched to a gene: 5. This CDR3 reads CASSLVFAGGYEQYF. DNA of the CDR3: TGTGCCAGCAGCTTAGTGTTTGCGGGGGGCTACGAGCAGTACTTC.

This chain links TRBV7-3 with TRBJ2-1, with 8 bases identical to TRBD2. Per germline, CDR1 SGHTA and CDR2 FQGTGA. The CDR3 has 15 amino acids. V trimming: 2 bases; J trimming: 7 bases; junction bases outside the gene matches: 7. CDR3 DNA: TGTGCCAGCAGCTTATTTGGCGGGGGGTTTAATGAGCAGTTCTTC. It yields the protein CASSLFGGGFNEQFF.